The 14 T cell receptor beta chains below come from one sample, sequenced in a study of blood T cells in healthy people across ages. Then a second PCR, running roughly 7 to 11 cycles, was carried out with a sample-barcoded 5' primer and a J-beta primer mix. Each CDR3 protein is one row after TCRdb ran MiXCR on the 5' RACE reads. The sample records over a million distinct CDR3 sequences, 59% being singletons. Sequences were obtained from blood. These receptors were obtained from a man aged 18 to 29 in good health.

V and J are TRBV10-3 and TRBJ1-2; tentatively, D is TRBD1 (6 bases). This CDR3 has 16 residues. V lost 1 base, J lost 0 bases, and 12 bases lay in between. From germline, CDR1 is ENHRY and CDR2 SYGVKD. The CDR3 DNA reads TGTGCCATCAGTGAGTTCGGACAGAACACTAACTATGGCTACACCTTC. Protein product: CAISEFGQNTNYGYTF.

J is TRBJ2-7 and V is TRBV20-1; no clear D gene. Looked up from germline, CDR1 is DFQATT and CDR2 is SNEGSKA (reference sequence). The V and J ends lost 4 bases and 0 bases respectively, with 13 bases between them. The CDR3 consists of 14 residues. CDR3 loop: CSAINGGSSYEQYF. The CDR3 DNA reads as TGCAGTGCTATTAACGGCGGAAGCTCCTACGAGCAGTACTTC.

This chain connects TRBV29-1 to TRBJ2-5; 11 bases agree with TRBD1. With V trimmed by 8 bases and J by 0 bases, 11 bases remained unmatched. CDR1 and CDR2 from the germline V gene are SQVTM and ANQGSEA. This CDR3 contains 16 residues. The CDR3 coding sequence is TGCAGCACCCACGGGACAGGGGGGGAAGACCAAGAGACCCAGTACTTC. Amino acids: CSTHGTGGEDQETQYF.

V usage is TRBV29-1 and J usage is TRBJ2-3; D might be TRBD2 (6 bases). Germline V lookup: CDR1 SQVTM, CDR2 ANQGSEA. The length of the CDR3 is 12 residues. V was trimmed by 3 bases and J by 6 bases, leaving 10 bases between them. The CDR3 protein is CSVDRGRDTQYF. CDR3 nucleotides: TGCAGCGTTGACCGGGGGAGGGATACGCAGTATTTT.

The chain combines TRBV14 with TRBJ1-1, with TRBD1 matching over 9 bases. There are 16 residues in the CDR3. Germline assignment: CDR1 SGHDN and CDR2 FVKESK. The V and J ends lost 4 bases and 6 bases, in that order; junction bases with no gene match: 12. CDR3 in amino acids: CASSPGPGQGGSEAFF. CDR3 bases: TGTGCCAGCAGCCCGGGACCGGGACAGGGAGGCTCTGAAGCTTTCTTT.

This clonotype has only one observation. The rearrangement uses TRBV5-6 and TRBJ2-1; D is possibly TRBD2 (7 bases). V shed 7 bases and J shed 2 bases, with 16 bases lying between them. The V gene's germline CDR1 is SGHDT and CDR2 YYEEEE. The CDR3 is 15 amino acids. CDR3 coding DNA: TGTGCCAGCGAGAGCGGAGGGGGGGCCTACAATGAGCAGTTCTTC. It yields the protein CASESGGGAYNEQFF.

The gene calls are TRBV4-3 and TRBJ2-1; 8 bases agree with TRBD2. Germline CDR1 is LGHNA and CDR2 is YSLEER. After removal of 0 bases from V and 8 bases from J, the junction contained 9 bases not matched to a gene. The CDR3 is made up of 16 amino acids. The CDR3 region has the DNA TGCGCCAGCAGCCAAGATAGTAGCGGGGTCTGGGATGAGCAGTTCTTC. It is translated as CASSQDSSGVWDEQFF.

The count of this clonotype is one. The chain uses TRBV20-1 and TRBJ2-7; 8 nucleotides agree with TRBD2. The V gene's germline CDR1 is DFQATT and CDR2 SNEGSKA (reference sequence). This CDR3 is 15 amino acids long. With 1 base clipped from V and 4 bases from J, the junction kept 9 bases outside the gene matches. CDR3 DNA: TGCAGTGCTAGAGCTCAAGCGGGGGCCTTATACGAGCAGTACTTC. Protein sequence: CSARAQAGALYEQYF.

This chain links TRBV7-9 with TRBJ2-1, with D perhaps matching TRBD2 (6 bases). V lost 4 bases, J lost 9 bases, and 7 bases lay in between. The CDR3 is made up of 11 amino acids. CDR1 and CDR2 from the germline V gene are SEHNR and FQNEAQ (reference sequence). The CDR3 region has the DNA TGTGCCAGCAGCTCGGGACTTGAGCAGTTCTTC. The encoded protein is CASSSGLEQFF.

As DNA, the CDR3 is TGCAGTGCTGGGCGGGGCGCACAAAACGAAGAGACCCAGTACTTC. Protein: CSAGRGAQNEETQYF. The rearrangement links TRBV20-1 to TRBJ2-5; tentatively, D is TRBD2 (6 bases). The V end was cut by 5 bases, the J end by 3 bases, with 19 bases between. The germline gives CDR1 DFQATT, CDR2 SNEGSKA (reference sequence). The CDR3 length is 15 residues.

This clonotype was observed once. The chain joins TRBV6-4 to TRBJ2-1, with TRBD2 as a possible D gene (6 bases). The CDR3 covers 17 residues. The V and J ends lost 0 bases and 4 bases respectively, with 16 bases between them. CDR1 MRHNA and CDR2 SNTAGT come from the germline V gene. The CDR3 sequence is CASSDSSRQGGYNEQFF. In DNA form, the CDR3 reads TGTGCCAGCAGTGACTCGAGTCGACAAGGAGGGTACAATGAGCAGTTCTTC.

The chain has TRBV6-5 and TRBJ1-5, with unresolved D. The V and J ends lost 1 base and 7 bases respectively, with 8 bases between them. CDR3 length: 13 residues. Germline CDR1 is MNHEY and CDR2 is SVGAGI. CDR3 residues: CASSYFLGQPQHF. In nucleotides, the CDR3 is TGTGCCAGCAGTTACTTCTTGGGGCAGCCCCAGCATTTT.

This clonotype has just one count. The chain uses TRBV20-1 and TRBJ2-5, with 7 bases lining up with TRBD2. The CDR3 totals 15 residues. Germline CDR1 reads DFQATT; CDR2 reads SNEGSKA (reference sequence). In DNA form, the CDR3 reads TGCAGCGCCCCTCAAGCGGGAAGCTTACAAGAGACCCAGTACTTC. This gives the protein CSAPQAGSLQETQYF.

CDR3 region: CSVSGGLNQPQHF. CDR3 DNA sequence: TGCAGCGTTTCTGGAGGATTAAATCAGCCCCAGCATTTT. The chain couples TRBV29-1 to TRBJ1-5; D remains ambiguous. The V gene's germline CDR1 is SQVTM and CDR2 ANQGSEA. The CDR3 runs 13 residues. The ends were cut back, 5 bases at V and 4 bases at J, with 12 bases in the middle.